The present entry profiles one T cell receptor beta chain with its context. What it binds is unknown. 5'RACE with constant-segment primers yielded barcoded, UMI-tagged TCR alpha and TCR beta cDNA libraries. TCRdb passed the 5' RACE reads through MiXCR, listing each CDR3 protein once. The sample has about 39,000 distinct CDR3 sequences; about 6.1% are singletons. The sample is drawn from a study of T-cell memory formation after mild COVID-19. The study's findings and limits: There were some responding clones in pre-infection memory, which suggested that cross-reactive memory had joined.

The V end was cut by 2 bases, the J end by 4 bases, with 11 bases between. The CDR3 spans 13 residues. Germline V gene data show CDR1 as DFQATT and CDR2 as SNEGSKA (reference sequence). The chain recombines TRBV20-1 with TRBJ1-2, with D perhaps TRBD1 (5 bases). The clonotype originates from an adult who had mild COVID-19 (a few samples of this study predate the infection). Cell type and time point are not known. Source material: PBMCs or a T cell subset sorted from them (not recorded which). The CDR3 protein is CSARKGEGYGYTF. CDR3 DNA sequence: TGCAGTGCTAGAAAAGGGGAGGGCTATGGCTACACCTTC.